The 5 T cell receptor beta chains below come from one sample, sequenced in a study of Ad26.COV2.S vaccination and SARS-CoV-2 variants (dated by TCRdb to the early 2020s). The label giving this sample's treatment or condition can be read as: some 20 received Ad26.COV2.S at low or high dose, single or two shots; 5 received placebo; per-sample allocation not given. Repertoires of vaccine and placebo recipients were sequenced from samples collected on day 63 after the first injection. Libraries were built with the immunoSEQ multiplex PCR assay. TCRdb took this table from immuneACCESS and kept in-frame rearrangements with V and J called. Such tables lack part of the clones; where checked against another copy, unresolved V genes explain under half of the gap, and the rest is unexplained. In all, the sample holds 200,000 to 300,000 clones, and around 90% of those were seen once. The top ten clonotypes cover roughly 3% of the sample.

This material consisted of peripheral blood, taken in a trial of Ad26.COV2.S vaccine versus placebo. The receptor set was obtained from a person aged 18-65 years who received the Ad26.COV2.S COVID-19 vaccine or a placebo.

This clone was detected only a few times. The rearrangement uses TRBV11-2 and TRBJ2-7; D might be TRBD1 (5 bases). V was cut by 4 bases and J by 5 bases, with 18 bases left in between. The germline CDR1 and CDR2 sequences are SGHAT and FQNNGV. The CDR3 sequence is 15 residues long. The CDR3 loop is CASSSGPQGTHEQYF. The CDR3 region has the DNA TGTGCCAGCAGCTCCGGACCCCAGGGAACCCACGAGCAGTACTTC.

The chain uses TRBV4-1 and TRBJ1-6, with 7 bases matching TRBD1. This CDR3 is 15 amino acids long. V dropped 4 bases and J dropped 8; count of bases not matched to a gene: 8. CDR1 is MGHRA, CDR2 YSYEKL, per germline. CDR3 nucleotide sequence: TGCGCCAGCAGCCCCGTTCGCCAGGGGGATTCACCCCTCCACTTT. Protein sequence: CASSPVRQGDSPLHF.

The chain couples TRBV6-2 or TRBV6-3 to TRBJ2-5; D not resolved. This CDR3 comprises 12 residues. The V end lost 5 bases, the J end lost 7 bases, and 11 bases lay between the germline ends. The V gene's germline CDR1 is MNHEY and CDR2 SVGEGT. The CDR3 sequence: CASSLPLATQYF. For the CDR3, the DNA is TGTGCCAGCAGTCTACCTCTTGCGACCCAGTACTTC.

The chain combines TRBV6-5 with TRBJ2-7; 11 bases are shared with TRBD2. The V gene end was trimmed by 6 bases and the J gene end by 3 bases; junction bases not matched to a gene: 1. The CDR3 is 13 amino acids. Germline CDR1 and CDR2: MNHEY and SVGAGI. The CDR3 loop is CASRGLADYEQYF. For the CDR3, the DNA is TGTGCCAGCAGGGGACTAGCGGACTACGAGCAGTACTTC.

This rearrangement joins TRBV11-3 to TRBJ2-3, with unresolved D. CDR1 is SGHNT and CDR2 is YENEEA in the germline V gene. The germline V and J ends were trimmed by 0 bases and 0 bases, with 10 bases remaining between them. This CDR3 has 16 residues. CDR3 loop: CASSLDRTGSTDTQYF. In nucleotides, the CDR3 is TGTGCCAGCAGCTTAGATCGTACGGGTAGCACAGATACGCAGTATTTT.